This T cell receptor beta chain derives from a study of T cell repertoires in cytomegalovirus infection. Study as a whole: Alongside well-studied HLA-B-restricted CMV epitopes, recently identified HLA-C-restricted CMV epitopes were also used. Indicated by public TCR beta signatures were CMV infection and matching HLA type.

Broader study findings: Cumulative frequency of public TCR beta families picked out carriers of CMV plus the relevant HLA. Dominating the ex vivo response were HLA-C-restricted CMV-specific TCR beta clonotypes.

MiXCR, applied by TCRdb to the reads, yields one record per CDR3 protein. The repertoire holds 450,000 to 600,000 distinct CDR3 sequences, roughly 42% seen once, with roughly two fifths in the top ten. This clonotype has at least ten counts. Its antigen is as yet unknown. This CDR3 has 14 amino acids. Trimming cost V 8 bases and J 3 bases; bases outside gene matches: 9. The germline V gene has CDR1 MDHEN and CDR2 SYDVKM. This clonotype was obtained from a human donor in good health (CMV status not recorded). Some clones in this sample may be carry-over from other donors' samples. The sequencing here drew on cultured PBMCs, taken from culture after CMV antigen stimulation. J is TRBJ2-7 and V is TRBV28, with 8 bases identical to TRBD1. The CDR3 DNA reads as TGTGCCAGCCCACTCAGGGGGCGCGGCTACGAGCAGTACTTC. Residues: CASPLRGRGYEQYF.